The 5 T cell receptor beta chains below were found in one sample sequenced in a study of blood T cell repertoires in COVID-19. Assay used: immunoSEQ multiplex PCR; TCRdb lists only in-frame clones, some missing. The sample shows around 370,000 clones, 87% of them seen only once. Sequencing was performed on peripheral blood. Receptors originate from a woman aged 45-60 years with COVID-19, enrolled during active disease.

V usage is TRBV11-1 and J usage is TRBJ2-5; 11 bases agree with TRBD1. CDR3 size: 15 residues. The ends lost 3 bases at V and 4 bases at J; junction bases unmatched: 4. Germline CDR1 SGHAT, CDR2 FQDESV (reference sequence). The CDR3 here is CASSFTGTGGETQYF. In nucleotides, the CDR3 is TGTGCCAGCAGCTTCACCGGGACAGGGGGAGAGACCCAGTACTTC.

Of note for this clone: Other DNA sequences in the same sample also yield this CDR3. The chain uses TRBV19 and TRBJ2-7; TRBD1 matches 10 bases. CDR1 is LNHDA and CDR2 is SQIVND in the germline V gene (reference sequence). This CDR3 has 14 amino acids. The J segment lost 4 bases and the V segment lost 4 bases, leaving 4 bases of the junction unmatched. CDR3 residues: CASSRGQGFYEQYF. DNA of the CDR3: TGTGCCAGTAGTAGGGGACAGGGGTTTTACGAGCAGTACTTC.

The chain couples TRBV10-3 to TRBJ1-1; maybe TRBD1 (6 bases). The CDR3 is made up of 13 amino acids. In germline, CDR1 is ENHRY, CDR2 SYGVKD. Trimming took 6 bases from V and 4 from J, leaving 12 bases between them. The CDR3 nucleotides read TGTGCCATCAGGAACAGGGTATCCACTGAAGCTTTCTTT. Encoded protein: CAIRNRVSTEAFF.

The chain employs TRBV30 and TRBJ2-7, with D possibly being TRBD2 (6 bases). Per germline, CDR1 GTSNPN and CDR2 SVGIG (reference sequence). CDR3 size: 16 residues. V lost 3 bases, J lost 4 bases, and 22 bases lay in between. The CDR3 spells CAWRREVRGSGYEQYF. The CDR3, as DNA: TGTGCCTGGAGACGAGAGGTCCGGGGGTCGGGATACGAGCAGTACTTC.

The J gene is TRBJ2-3, the V gene TRBV7-8; 8 bases line up with TRBD2. There are 15 residues in the CDR3. Germline V gives CDR1 SGHVS, CDR2 FQNEAQ. The junction had 7 bases not matched to a gene; V was cut back by 1 base and J by 7 bases. CDR3 in DNA: TGTGCCAGCAGCTTAGACGAGCGGGAGACAAATACGCAGTATTTT. Its protein is CASSLDERETNTQYF.